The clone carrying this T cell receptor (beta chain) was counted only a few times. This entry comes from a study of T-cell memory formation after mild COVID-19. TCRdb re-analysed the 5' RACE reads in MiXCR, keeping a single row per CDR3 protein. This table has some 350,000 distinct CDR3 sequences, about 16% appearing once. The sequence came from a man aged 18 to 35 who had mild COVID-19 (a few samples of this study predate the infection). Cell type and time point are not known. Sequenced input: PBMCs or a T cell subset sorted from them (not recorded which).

The CDR3 nucleotides are TGCAGCGCGGGGGGGGAAGAGACCCAGTACTTC. It is translated as CSAGGEETQYF. This chain uses TRBV29-1 with TRBJ2-5; 8 bases line up with TRBD2. V lost 7 bases, J lost 3 bases, and 1 base stayed unmatched. Per the germline V gene, CDR1 is SQVTM and CDR2 is ANQGSEA. This CDR3 has 11 residues.